This entry lists 26 T cell receptor beta chains sequenced from one sample in a study of shared clonotypes between healthy human individuals. Assay used: immunoSEQ multiplex PCR; TCRdb lists only in-frame clones, some missing. This table has 2 million to 2.5 million clones, around 93% appearing once. Sequenced input: naive CD4+ T cells from PBMCs. Described subset: CD45RA+ positively selected. These receptor sequences come from a young man in good health. Some clones in this sample may be carry-over from other donors' samples.

The chain has TRBV4-1 and TRBJ2-7; 7 bases agree with TRBD2. Looked up from germline, CDR1 is MGHRA and CDR2 is YSYEKL. V lost 0 bases and J lost 3; bases outside the gene matches: 5. The CDR3 spans 15 residues. CDR3 DNA: TGCGCCAGCAGCCAAGAGGGGGGACTATTCTACGAGCAGTACTTC. Its translation is CASSQEGGLFYEQYF.

The gene calls are TRBV19 and TRBJ2-6; no clear D. The CDR3 spans 15 residues. V was pared by 4 bases and J by 0 bases, with 7 bases between. Germline V CDR1 and CDR2: LNHDA, SQIVND (reference sequence). In DNA form, the CDR3 reads TGTGCCAGTAGTACCGCCAGCTCTGGGGCCAACGTCCTGACTTTC. As protein: CASSTASSGANVLTF. Full variable domain (remainder filled in from reference TRBV19 and TRBJ2-6): DGGITQSPKYLFRKEGQNVTLSCEQNLNHDAMYWYRQDPGQGLRLIYYSQIVNDFQKGDIAEGYSVSREKKESFPLTVTSAQKNPTAFYLCASSTASSGANVLTFGAGSRLTVL.

A single count supports this clone. The V gene is TRBV27, the J gene TRBJ2-7; D unclear. The CDR3 is made up of 19 amino acids. Between the trimmed V and J ends, which lost 1 base and 0 bases, there was a span of 22 bases. Germline CDR1 is MNHEY and CDR2 is SMNVEV (reference sequence). The chain's CDR3 is CASSLFPSSPTGFSYEQYF. CDR3 bases: TGTGCCAGCAGTTTATTCCCGTCCAGTCCGACTGGGTTCTCCTACGAGCAGTACTTC.

The chain joins TRBV2 to TRBJ1-4, with 10 positions matching TRBD1. This CDR3 region has 16 residues. The germline gives CDR1 SNHLY, CDR2 FYNNEI. V was clipped by 6 bases and J by 8 bases; unmatched bases: 12. The CDR3 DNA sequence: TGTGCCAGCAGAGGAGACAGGGGGCCTCTTTGGGAAAAACTGTTTTTT. Protein product: CASRGDRGPLWEKLFF.

The genes are TRBV2 and TRBJ2-7, with D unclear. V lost 2 bases, J lost 2 bases, and 7 bases lay in between. The CDR3 runs to 13 residues. In germline, CDR1 is SNHLY, CDR2 FYNNEI. CDR3 region: CASSETPPYEQYF. The CDR3 DNA reads as TGTGCCAGCAGTGAAACCCCACCCTACGAGCAGTACTTC.

The chain is built from TRBV30 and TRBJ2-3, with D possibly being TRBD1 (6 bases). Germline V CDR1 and CDR2: GTSNPN, SVGIG (reference sequence). The length of the CDR3 is 15 residues. The V end was cut by 4 bases, the J end by 2 bases, with 16 bases between. CDR3 nucleotides: TGTGCCTGGACCACCGGACAGAGCACCACAGATACGCAGTATTTT. As protein: CAWTTGQSTTDTQYF.

The chain employs TRBV9 and TRBJ2-3; the D gene is possibly TRBD2 (6 bases). Trimming pared 4 bases from V and 1 base from J, leaving 22 bases between. In germline, CDR1 is SGDLS, CDR2 YYNGEE. CDR3 length: 18 amino acids. The CDR3 coding sequence is TGTGCCAGCAGCTCAGGGCCGGGAGTGATTACGGGCACAGATACGCAGTATTTT. Protein: CASSSGPGVITGTDTQYF.

The rearrangement joins TRBV28 to TRBJ2-2; no firm D call. The CDR3 contains 13 residues. V lost 7 bases, J lost 6 bases, and 12 bases lay in between. Germline-derived CDR1 and CDR2 are MDHEN and SYDVKM. Here the CDR3 DNA reads TGTGCCAGCATGACACATGTGGCCGGGGAGCTGTTTTTT. Translating it yields CASMTHVAGELFF. Looking up the rest from reference TRBV28 and TRBJ2-2 gives the full variable domain: DVKVTQSSRYLVKRTGEKVFLECVQDMDHENMFWYRQDPGLGLRLIYFSYDVKMKEKGDIPEGYSVSREKKERFSLILESASTNQTSMYLCASMTHVAGELFFGEGSRLTVL.

This sequence joins TRBV15 and TRBJ2-1, with TRBD1 identical over 8 bases. The length of the CDR3 is 16 residues. Germline trimming cut 1 base from V and 1 base from J; bases unmatched to any gene: 3. Germline values: CDR1 LNHNV, CDR2 YYDKDF (reference sequence). DNA of the CDR3: TGTGCCACCAGCAGAGGCACAGGGGGATCCTACAATGAGCAGTTCTTC. Translated: CATSRGTGGSYNEQFF. Supplemented by reference TRBV15 and TRBJ2-1, the full variable domain reads DAMVIQNPRYQVTQFGKPVTLSCSQTLNHNVMYWYQQKSSQAPKLLFHYYDKDFNNEADTPDNFQSRRPNTSFCFLDIRSPGLGDTAMYLCATSRGTGGSYNEQFFGPGTRLTVL.

This sequence joins TRBV18 and TRBJ2-6, with 9 bases identical to TRBD1. CDR3 length: 17 amino acids. V shed 3 bases, J shed 0 bases, and the junction held 3 bases outside the gene matches. Germline lookup yields CDR1 KGHSH and CDR2 LQKENI. In DNA, the CDR3 is TGTGCCAGCTCACCGGGACAGGGTCCCTCTGGGGCCAACGTCCTGACTTTC. This codes for CASSPGQGPSGANVLTF.

The rearrangement uses TRBV7-9 and TRBJ1-4, with a weak D call TRBD1 (5 bases). Germline CDR1 and CDR2: SEHNR and FQNEAQ (reference sequence). CDR3 length: 17 residues. Trimming pared 1 base from V and 0 bases from J, leaving 12 bases between. The CDR3 bases are TGTGCCAGCAGCTTAGGTTTGACGGGGGCAACTAATGAAAAACTGTTTTTT. This encodes CASSLGLTGATNEKLFF. Drawing the rest from reference TRBV7-9 and TRBJ1-4, the complete variable domain is DTGVSQNPRHKITKRGQNVTFRCDPISEHNRLYWYRQTLGQGPEFLTYFQNEAQLEKSRLLSDRFSAERPKGSFSTLEIQRTEQGDSAMYLCASSLGLTGATNEKLFFGSGTQLSVL.

This chain connects TRBV15 to TRBJ2-7, with unresolved D. V was cut by 6 bases and J by 3 bases, with 6 bases left in between. The length of the CDR3 is 11 residues. Germline V gene sequence: CDR1 LNHNV, CDR2 YYDKDF (reference sequence). The CDR3 loop reads CATSLSYEQYF. The CDR3 DNA reads as TGTGCCACCAGTCTCAGCTACGAGCAGTACTTC.

The chain is built from TRBV9 and TRBJ2-7; D unresolved. V gave up 0 bases and J gave up 0 bases, with 13 bases separating them. The CDR3 length is 16 residues. Germline CDR1 and CDR2: SGDLS and YYNGEE. This CDR3 reads CASSVDGDVSSYEQYF. Written as DNA, the CDR3 is TGTGCCAGCAGCGTAGACGGAGATGTCAGCTCCTACGAGCAGTACTTC.

V is TRBV7-3 and J is TRBJ2-2; D assignment may be TRBD1 or TRBD2 (5 bases each). This CDR3 spans 14 amino acids. V lost 5 bases to trimming and J lost 4 bases, with 11 bases between them. Per the germline V gene, CDR1 is SGHTA and CDR2 is FQGTGA. The CDR3 region is CASSDGTPTGELFF. CDR3 in DNA: TGTGCCAGCAGCGACGGGACCCCCACCGGGGAGCTGTTTTTT.

V usage is TRBV6-1 and J usage is TRBJ1-5, with D perhaps matching TRBD1 (6 bases). V was trimmed by 4 bases and J by 6 bases, leaving 16 bases between them. Germline assignment: CDR1 MNHNS and CDR2 SASEGT. The CDR3 spans 15 residues. In DNA form, the CDR3 reads TGTGCCAGCAGTGGACTCAGGGGAGTGGGTCAGCCCCAGCATTTT. Amino acid sequence: CASSGLRGVGQPQHF.

The chain links TRBV5-1 to TRBJ2-2; TRBD1 might be the D (6 bases). The germline V gene encodes CDR1 SGHRS and CDR2 YFSETQ. The CDR3 sequence is 15 residues long. Trimming stripped 7 bases from V and 0 bases from J, with 13 bases between. CDR3: CASGPDRANTGELFF. The DNA of the CDR3 is TGCGCCAGCGGCCCGGACAGAGCGAACACCGGGGAGCTGTTTTTT.

In DNA, the CDR3 is TGCAGCTTCTCTAGCGGGAGTTATACGCAGTATTTT. Translated: CSFSSGSYTQYF. This rearrangement joins TRBV29-1 to TRBJ2-3; 10 nucleotides agree with TRBD2. Germline CDR1 and CDR2: SQVTM and ANQGSEA. The CDR3 has 12 amino acids. With V trimmed by 8 bases and J by 7 bases, 6 bases remained unmatched.

V usage is TRBV7-3 and J usage is TRBJ2-3, with D unclear. Germline V gene lookup returns CDR1 SGHTA and CDR2 FQGTGA. The germline V and J ends were trimmed by 5 bases and 4 bases, with 7 bases remaining between them. CDR3 length: 12 residues. In DNA, the CDR3 is TGTGCCAGCAGCCACTTCGCAGATACGCAGTATTTT. This gives the protein CASSHFADTQYF.

The chain uses TRBV28 and TRBJ2-1; D might be TRBD2 (6 bases). The CDR3 has 19 amino acids. Per the germline V gene, CDR1 is MDHEN and CDR2 is SYDVKM. Trimming removed 3 bases at V and 4 bases at J, with 25 bases between. This CDR3 reads CASSFLNPGLRKNYNEQFF. Written as DNA, the CDR3 is TGTGCCAGCAGTTTTCTTAACCCGGGACTCCGCAAAAATTACAATGAGCAGTTCTTC.

J is TRBJ2-1 and V is TRBV7-6; 14 positions match TRBD2. J gave up 3 bases and V 5 bases, and 6 bases lay outside the gene matches. This CDR3 contains 17 residues. In germline, CDR1 is SGHVS, CDR2 FNYEAQ. The DNA for the CDR3 is TGTGCCAGCAGCCCGGGACTAGCGGGAGCTTTCTACAATGAGCAGTTCTTC. Translation gives CASSPGLAGAFYNEQFF.

The CDR3 protein is CASSFRTGDGYTF. CDR3 DNA sequence: TGTGCCAGCAGCTTTAGGACAGGGGATGGCTACACCTTC. The rearrangement joins TRBV7-8 to TRBJ1-2; 9 nucleotides agree with TRBD1. The V segment lost 3 bases and the J segment 6 bases; nucleotides outside the gene matches: 2. The CDR3 runs 13 residues. Germline V CDR1 and CDR2: SGHVS, FQNEAQ.

V and J are TRBV7-8 and TRBJ2-3, with 11 nucleotides matching TRBD2. The germline V gene has CDR1 SGHVS and CDR2 FQNEAQ. After removal of 5 bases from V and 3 bases from J, the junction contained 13 bases not matched to a gene. The length of the CDR3 is 18 residues. This CDR3 is CASSIQIIAGGGTDTQYF. CDR3 nucleotide sequence: TGTGCCAGCAGCATTCAAATAATAGCGGGAGGGGGTACAGATACGCAGTATTTT.

V gene TRBV2 combines with J gene TRBJ2-3; D remains unclear. Germline CDR1 and CDR2: SNHLY and FYNNEI. V gave up 7 bases and J gave up 2 bases, with 7 bases separating them. The CDR3 covers 12 residues. The CDR3 DNA reads TGTGCCAGCAAGAAAGACACAGATACGCAGTATTTT. It codes for CASKKDTDTQYF.

The chain has TRBV6-6 and TRBJ2-7, with 9 bases that match TRBD1. J was trimmed by 6 bases and V by 6 bases; bases with no gene match: 9. Germline lookup yields CDR1 MNHNY and CDR2 SVGAGI (reference sequence). The CDR3 has 14 residues. CDR3: CASRDGTGQIEQYF. The CDR3 coding sequence is TGTGCCAGCAGGGACGGGACAGGGCAAATCGAGCAGTACTTC.

The J gene is TRBJ1-3, the V gene TRBV9; D gene uncertain. CDR1 SGDLS and CDR2 YYNGEE come from the germline V gene. Trimming took 4 bases from V and 2 from J, leaving 13 bases between them. The CDR3 totals 15 residues. CDR3 sequence: CASSSGGGPGNTIYF. Here the CDR3 DNA reads TGTGCCAGCAGCTCCGGAGGAGGGCCTGGAAACACCATATATTTT.

The V and J genes are TRBV7-9 and TRBJ2-3; 7 bases match TRBD1. Trimming cost V 4 bases and J 2 bases; bases outside gene matches: 3. There are 14 residues in the CDR3. CDR1 is SEHNR and CDR2 is FQNEAQ in the germline V gene (reference sequence). The CDR3 protein is CASSWTGITDTQYF. The DNA for the CDR3 is TGTGCCAGCAGCTGGACAGGAATCACAGATACGCAGTATTTT.